This record covers a single TCR beta chain. Antigen unknown. A multiplex PCR was run with 60 Vbeta primers and 13 Jbeta primers. As processed by the authors: In a later analysis, the count reached approximately 80 million unique TCR beta chains, with 9 million to 11 million shared. Repertoires were generated with immunoSEQ multiplex PCR, while TCRdb's copy carries only in-frame clones and drops some. V, J and clone size are taken as reported in that table, and D and trimming were inferred from the DNA itself. Counted here are approximately 170,000 clones, over 70% occurring once; the ten biggest clones make up roughly 7%. These data belong to a study of cytomegalovirus exposure and HLA in healthy donors. This CDR3 region has 16 residues. Germline V CDR1 and CDR2: SGHAT, FQNNGV. Losses at the gene ends were 3 bases for V and 4 bases for J; bases not matched to a gene: 11. Findings and limits, study-wide: A later analysis found most CMV-associated TCR beta chains apparently HLA-restricted.

Sequenced: PBMCs. The chain is built from TRBV11-2 and TRBJ2-7; 8 bases are a match to TRBD1. The clonotype was recovered from a male donor in good health and CMV-seropositive. CDR3 sequence: CASSFSTQGAGYEQYF. CDR3 nucleotide sequence: TGTGCCAGCAGCTTTTCAACCCAGGGGGCGGGGTACGAGCAGTACTTC.